The following is a T cell receptor (beta chain) sequence with its context. Its specificity is not known. Assay used: immunoSEQ multiplex PCR; TCRdb lists only in-frame clones, some missing. The sample comprises about 100,000 clones, approximately 89% of which are singletons, and roughly 4.2% rests with the top ten. CDR3 size: 13 residues. Germline V CDR1 and CDR2: SEHNR, FQNEAQ (reference sequence). V was pared by 5 bases and J by 7 bases, with 5 bases of the junction left unmatched. This record belongs to a study of T cell responses to AZD1222 COVID-19 vaccine. Study outcomes and limitations: There were mostly white British donors and more females than males, and clonal diversity was possibly underestimated. Samples come after the peak T cell response, not at day 14. Among vaccine-associated CD4 TCRs, coverage spanned spike, with dominance at 160-218 and 743-854.

The V gene is TRBV7-9, the J gene TRBJ1-2; TRBD1 matches at 9 bases. The source was peripheral blood, collected on day 0 of MenACWY control vaccination. The clonotype originates from an adult in good health. In nucleotides, the CDR3 is TGTGCCAGCAGCGAGGGACAGGGTGGTGGCTACACCTTC. Translated, it gives CASSEGQGGGYTF.